These T cell receptor beta chains were read from a single sample in a study of blood T cells in healthy people across ages. TCRdb used MiXCR to reprocess the 5' RACE reads, holding one entry per CDR3 protein. The sample holds approximately 850,000 distinct CDR3 sequences; about three fifths are singletons and the top ten take 22%. Sequencing was done on a sample of blood. Source of these receptors: a man younger than 40 in good health. The CDR3 runs from the conserved cysteine through the conserved F or W. Fields, in order: J gene, V gene, clone size, D gene, CDR3 protein, CDR3 DNA. The D gene is left open where the match is weak. The listing skips clone size in some rows; elsewhere it reads once, few, many or a size class.

TRBJ1-2,TRBV12-5,few,.,CASGPHWAGRNYGYTF,TGTGCTAGTGGTCCGCATTGGGCAGGGAGGAACTATGGCTACACCTTC
TRBJ2-7,TRBV20-1,.,.,CSDWGGFGYEQYF,TGCAGTGATTGGGGTGGGTTCGGCTACGAGCAGTACTTC
TRBJ2-1,TRBV7-3,.,.,CASSLQSSSYNEQFF,TGTGCCAGCAGCTTACAATCTAGCTCCTACAATGAGCAGTTCTTC
TRBJ1-2,TRBV7-2,.,.,CASSYPWEAYGYTF,TGTGCCAGCAGCTATCCGTGGGAGGCTTATGGCTACACCTTC
TRBJ2-1,TRBV7-2,.,TRBD2,CASSFGTSGSNEQFF,TGTGCCAGCAGCTTCGGGACTAGCGGGAGCAATGAGCAGTTCTTC
TRBJ1-2,TRBV9,.,.,CASSVNSRGYGYTF,TGTGCCAGCAGCGTAAACTCGAGGGGATATGGCTACACCTTC
TRBJ1-6,TRBV19,.,.,CASNVRFGSPLHF,TGTGCCAGTAACGTGAGATTTGGCTCACCCCTCCACTTT
TRBJ2-3,TRBV28,.,TRBD2,CASSYRGLAGGPRDTQYF,TGTGCCAGCAGTTACCGGGGGCTAGCGGGAGGGCCAAGAGATACGCAGTATTTT
TRBJ2-7,TRBV4-2,.,.,CASSQVEITAYEQYF,TGTGCCAGCAGCCAAGTCGAGATTACAGCCTACGAGCAGTACTTC
TRBJ1-6,TRBV12-3/TRBV12-4,.,.,CASSGEGGRNSPLHF,TGTGCCAGCAGTGGGGAAGGGGGACGAAATTCACCCCTCCACTTT
TRBJ1-5,TRBV27,few,.,CASRAPDQPQHF,TGTGCCAGCAGGGCACCGGATCAGCCCCAGCATTTT
TRBJ2-1,TRBV2,.,.,CASRQGTYYNEQFF,TGTGCCAGCAGGCAGGGGACTTACTACAATGAGCAGTTCTTC
TRBJ1-2,TRBV12-3/TRBV12-4,few,TRBD1,CASSYGTGFYGYTF,TGTGCCAGCAGTTACGGGACAGGATTCTATGGCTACACCTTC
TRBJ2-1,TRBV20-1,.,.,CSADLGPRDEQFF,TGCAGTGCTGACCTTGGGCCTCGCGATGAGCAGTTCTTC
TRBJ1-1,TRBV27,.,TRBD1,CASSLWGQVNTEAFF,TGTGCCAGCAGTTTATGGGGACAGGTGAACACTGAAGCTTTCTTT
TRBJ2-1,TRBV6-2/TRBV6-3,.,.,CASTLKIGEQFF,TGTGCCAGCACCCTGAAGATCGGGGAGCAGTTCTTC
TRBJ2-7,TRBV7-2,few,TRBD1,CASSRVVGDSSEQYF,TGTGCCAGCAGCCGAGTGGTGGGGGACAGCTCCGAGCAGTACTTC
TRBJ1-6,TRBV3-1,.,.,CASSQAENSPLHF,TGTGCCAGCAGCCAAGCGGAAAATTCACCCCTCCACTTT
TRBJ2-5,TRBV3-1,.,.,CASSQDRGSVQYF,TGTGCCAGCAGCCAAGATCGGGGGAGCGTCCAGTACTTC
TRBJ2-3,TRBV29-1,few,.,CSVVYEGIRTDTQYF,TGCAGCGTTGTATATGAGGGGATTCGCACAGATACGCAGTATTTT
TRBJ2-7,TRBV29-1,few,.,CSVASFSYEQYF,TGCAGCGTTGCCTCATTCTCCTACGAGCAGTACTTC
TRBJ1-2,TRBV20-1,.,.,CSATLGTSFQSRGYTF,TGCAGTGCTACCCTCGGGACATCTTTCCAATCCCGAGGCTACACCTTC
TRBJ1-1,TRBV12-3/TRBV12-4,.,TRBD1,CASTGTGDAFF,TGTGCCAGCACCGGGACAGGGGACGCTTTCTTT
TRBJ2-1,TRBV7-9,.,.,CASSLAAEQFF,TGTGCCAGCAGCTTAGCGGCCGAGCAGTTCTTC
TRBJ2-5,TRBV29-1,once,.,CSVGSADNEQYF,TGCAGCGTAGGGTCAGCCGACAATGAGCAGTACTTC
TRBJ2-5,TRBV28,once,.,CASSLGKRQETQYF,TGTGCCAGCAGTTTAGGTAAACGGCAAGAGACCCAGTACTTC
TRBJ2-1,TRBV12-5,.,.,CASGPGTPRDEQFF,TGTGCTAGTGGTCCCGGGACACCTAGGGATGAGCAGTTCTTC
TRBJ2-3,TRBV29-1,few,.,CSVEGGITDTQYF,TGCAGCGTCGAAGGGGGAATCACAGATACGCAGTATTTT
TRBJ2-3,TRBV29-1,many,TRBD2,CSVDRVAGELTPDTQYF,TGCAGCGTTGATCGAGTAGCGGGGGAACTCACCCCGGATACGCAGTATTTT
TRBJ2-1,TRBV7-2,.,.,CASSQTVVNEQFF,TGTGCCAGCAGCCAAACAGTGGTCAATGAGCAGTTCTTC
TRBJ2-5,TRBV4-2,.,.,CASSQRMGETQYF,TGTGCCAGCAGCCAAAGGATGGGAGAGACCCAGTACTTC
TRBJ2-1,TRBV6-2/TRBV6-3,once,.,CASSYSLGEEQFF,TGTGCCAGCAGTTATTCCCTAGGAGAGGAGCAGTTCTTC
TRBJ2-7,TRBV7-2,once,.,CASSGKTTGSHEQYF,TGTGCCAGCAGCGGGAAAACGACAGGTAGCCACGAGCAGTACTTC
TRBJ2-7,TRBV30,.,.,CASRRIGYEQYF,TGTGCCTCCCGCCGAATAGGCTACGAGCAGTACTTC
TRBJ2-3,TRBV29-1,.,.,CSVGPTGVPDTQYF,TGCAGCGTAGGACCGACTGGAGTCCCAGATACGCAGTATTTT
TRBJ2-6,TRBV5-1,once,.,CASSLDPGARLTF,TGCGCCAGCAGCTTGGATCCAGGGGCTAGGCTGACTTTC
TRBJ2-7,TRBV29-1,few,TRBD1,CSVELGQGARSYNEQYF,TGCAGCGTTGAACTCGGACAGGGGGCGCGGTCCTACAATGAGCAGTACTTC
TRBJ2-7,TRBV4-3,once,.,CASSQDRSRVYEQYF,TGCGCCAGCAGCCAAGATCGGTCTAGGGTCTACGAGCAGTACTTC
TRBJ2-3,TRBV7-2,few,.,CASSLGPLTDTQYF,TGTGCCAGCAGCTTAGGTCCCCTCACAGATACGCAGTATTTT
TRBJ2-1,TRBV3-1,few,.,CASSPVGGGTYNEQFF,TGTGCCAGCAGCCCAGTAGGCGGAGGAACCTACAATGAGCAGTTCTTC
TRBJ2-7,TRBV7-2,.,.,CASSLEARLAFTYEQYF,TGTGCCAGCAGCTTAGAGGCGAGGCTAGCGTTTACCTACGAGCAGTACTTC
TRBJ1-5,TRBV6-6,.,TRBD1,CASTTGGQDGQPQHF,TGTGCCAGCACCACCGGGGGACAGGACGGTCAGCCCCAGCATTTT
TRBJ2-6,TRBV4-3,.,.,CASSQVQSRGSLTNVLTF,TGCGCCAGCAGCCAAGTACAATCAAGAGGATCCCTGACCAACGTCCTGACTTTC
TRBJ1-1,TRBV7-9,few,.,CASSPFAGVTEAFF,TGTGCCAGCAGCCCCTTTGCGGGCGTCACTGAAGCTTTCTTT
TRBJ1-5,TRBV5-5,.,.,CASSLGFSNQPQHF,TGTGCCAGCAGCTTAGGTTTTAGCAATCAGCCCCAGCATTTT
TRBJ2-7,TRBV5-1,.,TRBD1,CASSGSGTGTYEQYF,TGCGCCAGCAGCGGGTCCGGGACAGGGACCTACGAGCAGTACTTC
TRBJ2-1,TRBV29-1,few,.,CSVASDSYNEQFF,TGCAGCGTTGCTAGCGACTCCTACAATGAGCAGTTCTTC
TRBJ1-2,TRBV20-1,once,.,CSARGGGGLYGYTF,TGCAGTGCTAGAGGTGGGGGGGGCTTGTATGGCTACACCTTC
TRBJ2-4,TRBV20-1,.,TRBD2,CSARNPGTSSSEQYF,TGCAGTGCTAGAAATCCCGGGACTAGCTCCTCGGAGCAGTACTTC
TRBJ2-1,TRBV20-1,few,.,CSARTDNEQFF,TGCAGTGCTCGGACCGACAATGAGCAGTTCTTC
TRBJ2-5,TRBV5-6,.,.,CASSLDVTQYF,TGTGCCAGCAGCTTGGACGTGACCCAGTACTTC
TRBJ1-2,TRBV20-1,few,.,CSPLDYFPGQYGYTF,TGCAGTCCGCTAGATTATTTCCCAGGGCAGTATGGCTACACCTTC
TRBJ1-2,TRBV3-1,.,.,CASSQATGYTF,TGTGCCAGCAGCCAAGCTACTGGCTACACCTTC
TRBJ1-1,TRBV3-1,.,.,CASSQLDRDTEAFF,TGTGCCAGCAGCCAATTGGACAGAGACACTGAAGCTTTCTTT
TRBJ2-3,TRBV15,few,.,CATSREGGRTDTQYF,TGTGCCACCAGCAGAGAAGGCGGACGCACAGATACGCAGTATTTT
TRBJ1-2,TRBV14,.,TRBD1,CASSQENGGRGTGYTF,TGTGCCAGCAGCCAAGAGAATGGGGGCAGGGGGACTGGCTACACCTTC
TRBJ2-5,TRBV7-2,.,.,CASSLALGQSQETQYF,TGTGCCAGCAGCTTAGCGCTTGGCCAGTCTCAAGAGACCCAGTACTTC
TRBJ1-1,TRBV29-1,.,.,CSVVWGVAEAFF,TGCAGCGTTGTATGGGGGGTCGCTGAAGCTTTCTTT
TRBJ2-7,TRBV7-2,.,.,CASSSSSAYEQYF,TGTGCCAGCAGCTCCTCTAGCGCCTACGAGCAGTACTTC